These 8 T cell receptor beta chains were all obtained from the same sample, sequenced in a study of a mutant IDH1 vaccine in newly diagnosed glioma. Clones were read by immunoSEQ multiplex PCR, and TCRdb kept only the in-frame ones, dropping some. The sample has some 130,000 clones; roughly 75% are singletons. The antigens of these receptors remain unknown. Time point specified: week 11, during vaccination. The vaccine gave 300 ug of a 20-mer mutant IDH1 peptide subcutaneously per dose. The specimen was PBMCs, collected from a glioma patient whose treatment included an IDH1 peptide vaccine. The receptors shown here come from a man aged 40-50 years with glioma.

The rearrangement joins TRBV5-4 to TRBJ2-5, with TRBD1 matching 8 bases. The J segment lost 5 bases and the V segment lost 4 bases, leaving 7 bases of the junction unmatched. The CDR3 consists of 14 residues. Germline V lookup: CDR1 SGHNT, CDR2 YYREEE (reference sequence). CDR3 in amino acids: CASSPGQGRETQYF. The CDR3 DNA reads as TGTGCCAGCAGCCCTGGACAGGGCAGGGAGACCCAGTACTTC.

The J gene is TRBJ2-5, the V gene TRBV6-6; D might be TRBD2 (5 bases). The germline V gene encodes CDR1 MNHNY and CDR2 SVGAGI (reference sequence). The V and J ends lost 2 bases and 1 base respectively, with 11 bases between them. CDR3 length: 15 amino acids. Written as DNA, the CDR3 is TGTGCCAGCAGTTACGGTCAGCGGACCCAAGAGACCCAGTACTTC. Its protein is CASSYGQRTQETQYF.

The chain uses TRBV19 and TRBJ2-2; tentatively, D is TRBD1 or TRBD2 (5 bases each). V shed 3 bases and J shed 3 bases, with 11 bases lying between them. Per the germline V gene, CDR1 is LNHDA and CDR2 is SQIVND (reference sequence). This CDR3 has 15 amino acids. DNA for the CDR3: TGTGCCAGTAGTATGGGGGTTCGGGACACCGGGGAGCTGTTTTTT. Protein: CASSMGVRDTGELFF.

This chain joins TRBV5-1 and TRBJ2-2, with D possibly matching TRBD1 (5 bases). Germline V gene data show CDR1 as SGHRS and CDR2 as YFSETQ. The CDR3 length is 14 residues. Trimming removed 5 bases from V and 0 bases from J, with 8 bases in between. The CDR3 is CASSPGSNTGELFF. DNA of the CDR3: TGCGCCAGCAGTCCAGGGTCGAACACCGGGGAGCTGTTTTTT.

CDR3 protein: CASSLLRGTRANEQFF. Here the CDR3 DNA reads TGTGCCAGCAGCTTGTTGAGGGGAACTAGGGCTAATGAGCAGTTCTTC. The rearrangement links TRBV5-5 to TRBJ2-1, with D perhaps assigned TRBD1 or TRBD2 (5 bases each). Trimming cost V 1 base and J 7 bases, with 18 bases left between them. This CDR3 spans 16 amino acids. Germline lookup yields CDR1 SGHKS and CDR2 YYEKEE (reference sequence).

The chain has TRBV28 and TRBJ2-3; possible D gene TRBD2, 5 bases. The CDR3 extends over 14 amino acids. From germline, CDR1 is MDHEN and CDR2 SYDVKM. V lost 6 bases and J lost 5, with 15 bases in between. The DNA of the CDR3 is TGTGCCAGCAGCCCGCCGGGGTCGGGAGATACGCAGTATTTT. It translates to CASSPPGSGDTQYF.

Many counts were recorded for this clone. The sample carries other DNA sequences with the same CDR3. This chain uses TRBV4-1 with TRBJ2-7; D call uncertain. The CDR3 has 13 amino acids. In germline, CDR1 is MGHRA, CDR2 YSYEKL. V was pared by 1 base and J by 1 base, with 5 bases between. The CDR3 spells CASSQGGSYEQYF. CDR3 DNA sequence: TGCGCCAGCAGCCAAGGCGGATCCTACGAGCAGTACTTC.

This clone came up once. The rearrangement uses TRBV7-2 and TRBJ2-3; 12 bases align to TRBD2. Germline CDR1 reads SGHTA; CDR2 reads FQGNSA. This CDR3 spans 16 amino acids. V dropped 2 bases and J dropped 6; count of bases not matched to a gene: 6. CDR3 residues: CASSLFTGLAGDTQYF. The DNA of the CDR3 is TGTGCCAGCAGCTTATTTACCGGACTAGCGGGGGATACGCAGTATTTT.